These 2 T cell receptor beta chains were all obtained from the same sample, sequenced in a study of OX40 agonist ivuxolimab in advanced cancers. Repertoires were generated with immunoSEQ multiplex PCR, while TCRdb's copy carries only in-frame clones and drops some. The data contain over 40,000 clones, around 85% of them seen just once; the ten biggest clones take up roughly 2.7%. The input for sequencing was CD4+ or CD8+ T cells sorted from blood, taken in a trial of the OX40 agonist ivuxolimab. The source is an adult with an advanced solid tumor such as melanoma, head and neck, liver or kidney cancer.

The CDR3, as DNA: TGTGCCTGGAGTTGGAGGGGGGACTCCTACAATGAGCAGTTCTTC. Translating it yields CAWSWRGDSYNEQFF. The genes are TRBV30 and TRBJ2-1; D possibly uses TRBD1 or TRBD2 (6 bases each). V was trimmed by 2 bases and J by 0 bases, leaving 11 bases between them. The CDR3 spans 15 residues. Germline loops: CDR1 GTSNPN, CDR2 SVGIG (reference sequence).

This chain links TRBV19 with TRBJ2-7; TRBD2 aligns across 10 bases. Germline V CDR1 and CDR2: LNHDA, SQIVND (reference sequence). This CDR3 is built from 14 residues. J was trimmed by 0 bases and V by 6 bases; bases with no gene match: 2. CDR3: CASRAGGSSYEQYF. The CDR3 DNA follows: TGTGCCAGTAGAGCGGGAGGGAGCTCCTACGAGCAGTACTTC. Full variable domain (missing parts from reference TRBV19 and TRBJ2-7): DGGITQSPKYLFRKEGQNVTLSCEQNLNHDAMYWYRQDPGQGLRLIYYSQIVNDFQKGDIAEGYSVSREKKESFPLTVTSAQKNPTAFYLCASRAGGSSYEQYFGPGTRLTVT.